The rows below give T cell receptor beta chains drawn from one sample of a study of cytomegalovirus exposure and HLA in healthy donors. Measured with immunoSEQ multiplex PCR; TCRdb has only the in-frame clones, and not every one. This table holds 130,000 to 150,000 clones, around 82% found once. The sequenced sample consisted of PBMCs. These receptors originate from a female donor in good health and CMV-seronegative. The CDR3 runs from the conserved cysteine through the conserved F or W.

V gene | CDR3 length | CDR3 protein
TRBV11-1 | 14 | CASSLRGSTGELFF
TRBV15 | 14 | CATSRGGGAGEAFF
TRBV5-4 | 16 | CASSLANGSPNEKLFF
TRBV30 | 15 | CAWSVGSGGLNIQYF
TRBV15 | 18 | CATSRRVPLQGTNEKLFF
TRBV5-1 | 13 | CASGIQGHLEQYF
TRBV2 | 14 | CASTSTGTAYEQYF
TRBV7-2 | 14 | CASSLGLAGDRGFF
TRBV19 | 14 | CATRDNGGGNTIYF
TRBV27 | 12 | CASSSQGWGYTF
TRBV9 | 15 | CASSGLASSYNEQFF
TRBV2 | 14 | CASSELRNTGELFF
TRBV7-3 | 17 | CASSFGLAGGPYNEQFF
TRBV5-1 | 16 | CASSLVREGSNQPQHF
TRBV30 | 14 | CAWSVFPGDGKAFF
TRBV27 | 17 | CASSPIGTYLANYGYTF
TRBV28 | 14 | CASSFGGRPYEQYF
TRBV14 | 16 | CASSQELGGLGETQYF
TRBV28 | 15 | CASSSGTSGNNEQFF
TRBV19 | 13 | CASSIVGGEKLFF
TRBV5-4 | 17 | CASSLISRDSFTGELFF
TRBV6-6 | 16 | CASSYPAGGGTYGYTF
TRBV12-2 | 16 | CASRLAMDRGNQPQHF
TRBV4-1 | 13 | CASSLLLNTEAFF
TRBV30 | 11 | CAWSTDRGAFF
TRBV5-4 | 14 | CASSSLQGDYEQYF
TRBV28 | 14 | CASSFVGGNQPQHF
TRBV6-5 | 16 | CASSLLAGDIYNEQFF
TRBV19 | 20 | CASSIYSIFGGRISTDTQYF
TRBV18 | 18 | CASSSRTGWRAVNEKLFF
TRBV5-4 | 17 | CASSTSGRGGRYNEQFF
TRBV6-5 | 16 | CASSSIGGAFYGGYTF
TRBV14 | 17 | CASSPLGAGGPYNEQFF
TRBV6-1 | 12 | CASSERGGPQYF
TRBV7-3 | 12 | CASSLNGDTQYF
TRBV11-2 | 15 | CASRLNRANNYGYTF
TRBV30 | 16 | CAWNKWSGRVQETQYF
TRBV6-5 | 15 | CASSVRQAGDTEAFF
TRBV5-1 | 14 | CASTPKTGGEKLFF
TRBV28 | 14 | CASSLFRGNQPQHF
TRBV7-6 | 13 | CASSLRNTGELFF
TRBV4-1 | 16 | CASSPGGLEVMYTQYF
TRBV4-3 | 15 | CASSQEVAGYSPLHF
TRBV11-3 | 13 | CASSRGWDYEQFF
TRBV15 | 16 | CATSRVPEATNEKLFF
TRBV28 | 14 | CASSLLPRGSPLHF
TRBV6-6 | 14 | CASSEAQGAGGYTF
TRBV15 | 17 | CATSRGGLGGRGETQYF
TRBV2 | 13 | CASSESGQVNYLF
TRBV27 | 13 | CASRALMVSPLHF
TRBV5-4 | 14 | CASRPGQGADTQYF
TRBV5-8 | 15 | CASNRPGRGNTEAFF
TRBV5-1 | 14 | CASRPGTSNYEQYF
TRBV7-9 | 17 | CASSLGVGAAVVGEQYF
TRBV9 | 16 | CASSPRSGQGSHEQYF